Shown below are 21 T cell receptor beta chains from a single sample sequenced in a study of OX40 agonist ivuxolimab in advanced cancers. Using immunoSEQ multiplex PCR, the repertoire was profiled, and TCRdb retains in-frame clones only, with some absent. Among fewer than 40,000 clones listed, about three quarters were seen once. The source was CD4+ or CD8+ T cells sorted from blood, collected in a trial of the OX40 agonist ivuxolimab. These receptors all come from an adult with an advanced solid tumor such as melanoma, head and neck, liver or kidney cancer.

The gene calls are TRBV5-1 and TRBJ2-1; TRBD2 matches at 9 bases. CDR3 size: 15 residues. Germline assignment: CDR1 SGHRS and CDR2 YFSETQ. V dropped 3 bases and J dropped 6; count of bases not matched to a gene: 7. Here the CDR3 reads CASSSVGGRGNEQFF. The CDR3 DNA reads as TGCGCCAGCAGCTCGGTGGGCGGGAGGGGCAATGAGCAGTTCTTC.

The genes are TRBV21-1 and TRBJ2-1; the table's D gene call, TRBD2, was not cross checked with the DNA. TRBV21-1 is a pseudogene segment. The CDR3 spans 16 residues. CDR3 loop: CASSKVKRGGYNEQFF. CDR3 DNA: TGTGCCAGCAGCAAAGTCAAGCGGGGGGGGTACAATGAGCAGTTCTTC.

J is TRBJ2-1 and V is TRBV9; no clear D gene. Germline V lookup: CDR1 SGDLS, CDR2 YYNGEE. Between the trimmed V and J ends, which lost 0 bases and 0 bases, there was a span of 10 bases. This CDR3 region has 16 residues. The CDR3 nucleotides read TGTGCCAGCAGCGTAGGGACCCCGAGCTCCTACAATGAGCAGTTCTTC. Protein sequence: CASSVGTPSSYNEQFF. Based on the CDR3 plus reference TRBV9 and TRBJ2-1, the full variable domain is DSGVTQTPKHLITATGQRVTLRCSPRSGDLSVYWYQQSLDQGLQFLIQYYNGEERAKGNILERFSAQQFPDLHSELNLSSLELGDSALYFCASSVGTPSSYNEQFFGPGTRLTVL.

The V call is TRBV15, the J call TRBJ2-1; 15 bases map to TRBD2. CDR1 and CDR2 (germline): LNHNV, YYDKDF (reference sequence). V lost 0 bases and J lost 7; bases outside the gene matches: 16. The CDR3 has 21 amino acids. The CDR3 loop reads CATSRDRAGGLAGGGGNEQFF. Here the CDR3 DNA reads TGTGCCACCAGCAGAGATAGGGCCGGCGGACTAGCGGGAGGGGGAGGAAATGAGCAGTTCTTC.

CDR3: CASSLASGGVNGQYF. In DNA, the CDR3 is TGTGCCAGCAGCTTAGCCTCAGGGGGGGTAAATGGCCAGTACTTC. This chain connects TRBV7-6 to TRBJ2-5; D may match TRBD1 or TRBD2 (7 bases each). Germline V CDR1 and CDR2: SGHVS, FNYEAQ. The CDR3 contains 15 residues. Between the trimmed V and J ends, which lost 0 bases and 10 bases, there was a span of 18 bases.

The chain carries TRBV6-6 and TRBJ2-2; D perhaps matches TRBD1 (5 bases). This CDR3 spans 14 amino acids. The V and J ends lost 6 bases and 2 bases respectively, with 10 bases between them. Germline-derived CDR1 and CDR2 are MNHNY and SVGAGI (reference sequence). CDR3 sequence (DNA): TGTGCCAGCAGGCAGGACATTAACACCGGGGAGCTGTTTTTT. As protein: CASRQDINTGELFF.

The rearrangement links TRBV5-8 to TRBJ2-3, with 11 bases lining up with TRBD2. Germline CDR1 is SGHTS and CDR2 is YDEGEE. The CDR3 is 15 residues long. V shed 4 bases, J shed 1 base, and the junction held 2 bases outside the gene matches. In DNA form, the CDR3 reads TGTGCCAGCAGCCCGGGACTAGCGGGCACAGATACGCAGTATTTT. Protein sequence: CASSPGLAGTDTQYF.

This clone was counted a few times. This chain joins TRBV14 and TRBJ1-1; unclear D gene. V dropped 1 base and J dropped 0 bases, with 9 bases sitting between them. This CDR3 is built from 15 residues. Germline V gene lookup returns CDR1 SGHDN and CDR2 FVKESK. The CDR3 region is CASSQVLSVNTEAFF. CDR3 DNA sequence: TGTGCCAGCAGCCAAGTATTGTCCGTGAACACTGAAGCTTTCTTT.

By frequency in the sample, this clone is medium-sized. This sample also contains other DNA sequences that code for the same CDR3. The chain joins TRBV7-9 to TRBJ1-3, with D uncertain. The V gene lost 1 base and the J gene lost 0 bases, with 4 bases spanning the gap. This CDR3 contains 14 residues. Germline V lookup: CDR1 SEHNR, CDR2 FQNEAQ (reference sequence). The CDR3 here is CASSLGHSGNTIYF. The CDR3 region has the DNA TGTGCCAGCAGCTTAGGACACTCTGGAAACACCATATATTTT.

The chain carries TRBV5-1 and TRBJ1-6; no reliable D call. V was clipped by 0 bases and J by 5 bases, with 9 bases between them. The germline V gene encodes CDR1 SGHRS and CDR2 YFSETQ. The CDR3 length is 15 residues. CDR3 residues: CASSLAGANNSPLHF. In nucleotides, the CDR3 is TGCGCCAGCAGCTTGGCCGGCGCCAATAATTCACCCCTCCACTTT. The variable domain in full, completed from reference TRBV5-1 and TRBJ1-6, reads KAGVTQTPRYLIKTRGQQVTLSCSPISGHRSVSWYQQTPGQGLQFLFEYFSETQRNKGNFPGRFSGRQFSNSRSEMNVSTLELGDSALYLCASSLAGANNSPLHFGNGTRLTVT.

CDR3 in amino acids: CASSSVPLSYEQYF. CDR3 nucleotides: TGTGCCAGTAGTTCAGTACCCCTCTCCTACGAGCAGTACTTC. The chain joins TRBV19 to TRBJ2-7; D gene ambiguous. The CDR3 spans 14 residues. Germline V lookup: CDR1 LNHDA, CDR2 SQIVND (reference sequence). V lost 5 bases to trimming and J lost 0 bases, with 11 bases between them.

The rearrangement links TRBV7-3 to TRBJ1-1; possibly TRBD1 for D (5 bases). CDR3 length: 14 amino acids. V lost 5 bases, J lost 12 bases, and 22 bases lay in between. Germline CDR1 reads SGHTA; CDR2 reads FQGTGA. The CDR3 sequence is CASSPNSGVGTPFF. DNA for the CDR3: TGTGCCAGCAGCCCTAACTCTGGGGTTGGGACGCCTTTCTTT.

The V gene is TRBV9, the J gene TRBJ1-3; D is perhaps TRBD1 (5 bases). Trimming shortened V by 0 bases and J by 0 bases, and 19 bases separated the two germline ends. This CDR3 is built from 19 residues. Germline V lookup: CDR1 SGDLS, CDR2 YYNGEE. CDR3 amino acids: CASSVALAREEGSGNTIYF. CDR3 DNA: TGTGCCAGCAGCGTAGCTTTGGCCAGGGAGGAAGGCTCTGGAAACACCATATATTTT.

V is TRBV29-1 and J is TRBJ2-2; D is uncertain. Germline V lookup: CDR1 SQVTM, CDR2 ANQGSEA. V gave up 4 bases and J gave up 4 bases, with 4 bases separating them. The CDR3 runs 11 residues. The CDR3 spells CSVAPTGELFF. Here the CDR3 DNA reads TGCAGCGTTGCTCCCACCGGGGAGCTGTTTTTT.

The chain carries TRBV18 and TRBJ1-5; tentatively, D is TRBD1 (5 bases). The CDR3 consists of 15 residues. V dropped 6 bases and J dropped 1 base, with 13 bases sitting between them. Per the germline V gene, CDR1 is KGHSH and CDR2 is LQKENI. The CDR3 nucleotides read TGTGCCAGCTCGCCGCGGGACGGGAGCAATCAGCCCCAGCATTTT. It encodes CASSPRDGSNQPQHF.

A single count supports this clone. This chain connects TRBV7-2 to TRBJ2-2; 7 nucleotides agree with TRBD2. The CDR3 is made up of 15 amino acids. Trimming removed 5 bases from V and 1 base from J; junction bases left unmatched: 4. Per germline, CDR1 SGHTA and CDR2 FQGNSA. CDR3 bases: TGTGCCAGCAGCCCCGGGAGGTGGAACACCGGGGAGCTGTTTTTT. This translates into CASSPGRWNTGELFF.

The chain couples TRBV11-2 to TRBJ2-1, with D unresolved. This CDR3 is built from 11 residues. CDR1 is SGHAT, CDR2 FQNNGV, per germline. V lost 3 bases to trimming and J lost 10 bases, with 7 bases between them. This CDR3 is CASSLHGEQFF. For the CDR3, the DNA is TGTGCCAGCAGCTTGCACGGGGAGCAGTTCTTC.

This clone was counted a few times. V is TRBV19 and J is TRBJ1-5, with 10 bases lining up with TRBD1. The CDR3 contains 14 residues. With V trimmed by 5 bases and J by 7 bases, 5 bases remained unmatched. CDR1 is LNHDA and CDR2 is SQIVND in the germline V gene (reference sequence). CDR3 coding DNA: TGTGCCAGTAGTCTTGGGACAGGGGTCCAGCCCCAGCATTTT. Amino acids: CASSLGTGVQPQHF.

This rearrangement joins TRBV2 to TRBJ1-2; 8 bases agree with TRBD1. The V segment lost 7 bases and the J segment 8 bases; nucleotides outside the gene matches: 12. CDR1 is SNHLY and CDR2 is FYNNEI in the germline V gene. This CDR3 spans 14 amino acids. The chain's CDR3 is CASIVTGQAQGYTF. The CDR3 coding sequence is TGTGCCAGCATCGTAACGGGACAGGCCCAAGGCTACACCTTC.

The chain has TRBV2 and TRBJ1-3; TRBD1 matches at 11 bases. The CDR3 runs 16 residues. Germline CDR1 SNHLY, CDR2 FYNNEI. The ends lost 6 bases at V and 3 bases at J; junction bases unmatched: 7. The CDR3 DNA sequence: TGTGCCAGCAGGAATGGACAGGGGGCCGGTGGAAACACCATATATTTT. This translates into CASRNGQGAGGNTIYF.

V is TRBV5-1 and J is TRBJ1-4, with D uncertain. The CDR3 consists of 14 residues. CDR1 and CDR2 from the germline V gene are SGHRS and YFSETQ. Trimming cost V 2 bases and J 0 bases, with 5 bases left between them. DNA for the CDR3: TGCGCCAGCAGCTTACGAGCAACTAATGAAAAACTGTTTTTT. It encodes CASSLRATNEKLFF.